This record concerns one TCR beta chain sequence. No antigen is known for it. Some clones are missing from TCRdb's copy, which holds only in-frame ones; the method was immunoSEQ multiplex PCR. The sample has 750,000 to 1,000,000 clones, around 93% seen once. These data belong to a study of shared clonotypes between healthy human individuals. Study summary: The study drew on a couple of women and a few men aged 18 to 49 as donors. Overall study findings and caveats: Limited genetic and exposure-history diversity came from having few donors.

Only CD45RO-negative cells positively selected for CCR7 counted as naive CD8 cells, so terminally differentiated effector memory CD45RA+ cells were excluded. V gave up 4 bases and J gave up 0 bases, with 11 bases separating them. The CDR3 totals 15 residues. From germline, CDR1 is SGHRS and CDR2 YFSETQ. This clonotype was sampled from a man in his thirties or forties in good health. This chain joins TRBV5-1 and TRBJ2-1; D remains ambiguous. The specimen sequenced was naive CD8+ T cells sorted from blood. The CDR3 nucleotides read TGCGCCAGCAGCCTCGACTCGGGCTCCTACAATGAGCAGTTCTTC. Its translation is CASSLDSGSYNEQFF.